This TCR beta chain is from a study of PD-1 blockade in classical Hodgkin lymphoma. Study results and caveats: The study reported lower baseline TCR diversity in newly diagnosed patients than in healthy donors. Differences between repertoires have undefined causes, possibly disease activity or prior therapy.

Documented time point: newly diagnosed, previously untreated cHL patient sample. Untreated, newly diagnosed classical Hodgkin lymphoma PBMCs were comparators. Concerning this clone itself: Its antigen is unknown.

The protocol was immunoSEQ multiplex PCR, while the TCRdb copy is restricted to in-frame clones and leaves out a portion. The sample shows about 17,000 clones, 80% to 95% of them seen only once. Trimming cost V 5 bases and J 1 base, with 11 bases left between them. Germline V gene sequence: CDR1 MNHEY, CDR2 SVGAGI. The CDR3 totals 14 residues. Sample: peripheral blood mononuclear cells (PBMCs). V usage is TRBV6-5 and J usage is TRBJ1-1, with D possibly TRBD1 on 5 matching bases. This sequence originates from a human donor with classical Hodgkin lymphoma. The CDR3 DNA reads TGTGCCAGCAGTGCACAGGAAAGGAACACTGAAGCTTTCTTT. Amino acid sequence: CASSAQERNTEAFF.